The subject of this entry is one T cell receptor beta chain. The antigen remains undetermined. This sample stems from a study of graft-versus-host responses after intestinal transplantation. Overall study: Uniformly, recipients were administered anti-thymocyte globulin induction with subsequent tacrolimus and steroids for 3 to 4 years. Findings and caveats of the study: Detection of GvH clones occurred in recipient marrow, and some had their first appearance in ileum or blood.

Trimming shortened V by 10 bases and J by 7 bases, and 11 bases separated the two germline ends. Germline CDR1 and CDR2: SGHNT and YYREEE (reference sequence). The CDR3 loop spans 11 amino acids. Data came from immunoSEQ multiplex PCR; TCRdb stores just in-frame clones and leaves some out. The sample consists of tens of thousands of clones, almost 90% of them appearing once. Sequenced here: unstimulated CD4+ T cells sorted from spleen or lymph node cells, sampled before intestinal transplant. The chain recombines TRBV5-4 with TRBJ1-4; the D is unclear. The sequence derives from a human donor who received an intestinal transplant. The chain's CDR3 is CASQAVEKLFF. CDR3 DNA sequence: TGTGCCTCCCAAGCCGTTGAAAAACTGTTTTTT.